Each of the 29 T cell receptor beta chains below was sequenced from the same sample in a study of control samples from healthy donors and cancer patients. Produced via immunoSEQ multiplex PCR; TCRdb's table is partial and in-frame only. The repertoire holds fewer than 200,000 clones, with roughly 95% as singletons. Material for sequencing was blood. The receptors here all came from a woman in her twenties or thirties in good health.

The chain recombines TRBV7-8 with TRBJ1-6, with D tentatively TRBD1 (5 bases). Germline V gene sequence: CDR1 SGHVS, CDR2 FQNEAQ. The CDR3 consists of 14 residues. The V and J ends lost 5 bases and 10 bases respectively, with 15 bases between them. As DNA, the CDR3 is TGTGCCAGCAGCCCAACGGGGGACTGGTCACCCCTCCACTTT. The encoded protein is CASSPTGDWSPLHF. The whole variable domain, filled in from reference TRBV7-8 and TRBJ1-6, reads GAGVSQSPRYKVAKRGQDVALRCDPISGHVSLFWYQQALGQGPEFLTYFQNEAQLDKSGLPSDRFFAERPEGSVSTLKIQRTQQEDSAVYLCASSPTGDWSPLHFGNGTRLTVT.

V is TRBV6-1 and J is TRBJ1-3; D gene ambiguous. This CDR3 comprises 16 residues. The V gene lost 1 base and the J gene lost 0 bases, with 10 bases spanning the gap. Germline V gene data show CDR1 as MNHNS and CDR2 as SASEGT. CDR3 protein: CASSEVDGSSGNTIYF. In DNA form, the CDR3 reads TGTGCCAGCAGTGAAGTGGACGGTTCCTCTGGAAACACCATATATTTT.

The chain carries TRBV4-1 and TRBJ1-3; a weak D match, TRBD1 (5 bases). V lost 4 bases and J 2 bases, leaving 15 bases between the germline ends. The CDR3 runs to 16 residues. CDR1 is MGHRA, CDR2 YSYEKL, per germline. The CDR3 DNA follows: TGCGCCAGCAGCCCGGCTCCAGGGATGACTGGAAACACCATATATTTT. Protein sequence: CASSPAPGMTGNTIYF.

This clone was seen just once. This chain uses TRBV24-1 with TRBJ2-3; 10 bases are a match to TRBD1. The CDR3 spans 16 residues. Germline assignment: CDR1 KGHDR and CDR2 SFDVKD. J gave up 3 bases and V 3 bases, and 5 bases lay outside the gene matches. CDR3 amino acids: CATSDITGQGTDTQYF. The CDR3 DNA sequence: TGTGCCACCAGTGATATTACGGGACAGGGGACAGATACGCAGTATTTT.

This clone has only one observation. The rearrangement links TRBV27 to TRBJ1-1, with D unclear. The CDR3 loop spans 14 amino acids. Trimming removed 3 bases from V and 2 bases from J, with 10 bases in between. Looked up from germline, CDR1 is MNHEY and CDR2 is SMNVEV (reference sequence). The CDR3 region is CASSFRPDNTEAFF. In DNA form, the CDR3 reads TGTGCCAGCAGTTTCCGGCCAGATAACACTGAAGCTTTCTTT.

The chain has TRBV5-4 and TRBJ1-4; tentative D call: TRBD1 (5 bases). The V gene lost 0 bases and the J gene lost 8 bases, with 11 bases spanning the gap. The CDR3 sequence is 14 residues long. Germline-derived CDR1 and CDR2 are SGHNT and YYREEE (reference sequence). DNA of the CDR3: TGTGCCAGCAGCTTGGGGGGGATGGGCGAAAAACTGTTTTTT. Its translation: CASSLGGMGEKLFF. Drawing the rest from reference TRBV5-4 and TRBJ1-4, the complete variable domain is ETGVTQSPTHLIKTRGQQVTLRCSSQSGHNTVSWYQQALGQGPQFIFQYYREEENGRGNFPPRFSGLQFPNYSSELNVNALELDDSALYLCASSLGGMGEKLFFGSGTQLSVL.

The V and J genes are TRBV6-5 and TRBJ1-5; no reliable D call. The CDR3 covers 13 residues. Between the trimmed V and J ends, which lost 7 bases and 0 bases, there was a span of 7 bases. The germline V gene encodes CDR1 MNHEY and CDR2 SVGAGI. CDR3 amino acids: CASITDSNQPQHF. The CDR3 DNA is TGTGCCAGCATCACAGATAGCAATCAGCCCCAGCATTTT.

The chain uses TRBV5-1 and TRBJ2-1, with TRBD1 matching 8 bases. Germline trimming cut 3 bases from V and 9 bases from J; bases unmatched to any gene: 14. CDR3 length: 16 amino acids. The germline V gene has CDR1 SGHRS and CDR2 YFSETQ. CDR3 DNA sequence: TGCGCCAGCAGCTCTCTGACAGGGGCTTTAGGTAGTGAGCAGTTCTTC. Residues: CASSSLTGALGSEQFF.

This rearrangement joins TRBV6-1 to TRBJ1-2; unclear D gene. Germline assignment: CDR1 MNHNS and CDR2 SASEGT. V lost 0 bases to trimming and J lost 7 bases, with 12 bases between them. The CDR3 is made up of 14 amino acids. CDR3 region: CASSEAGLIGGYTF. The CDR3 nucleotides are TGTGCCAGCAGTGAAGCGGGGTTAATCGGTGGCTACACCTTC.

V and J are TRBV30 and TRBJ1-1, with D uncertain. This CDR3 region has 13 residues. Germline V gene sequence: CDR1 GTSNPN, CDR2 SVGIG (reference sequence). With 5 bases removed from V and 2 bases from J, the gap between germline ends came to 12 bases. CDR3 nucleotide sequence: TGTGCCTGGGGCCGTGTGAGCAACACTGAAGCTTTCTTT. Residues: CAWGRVSNTEAFF.

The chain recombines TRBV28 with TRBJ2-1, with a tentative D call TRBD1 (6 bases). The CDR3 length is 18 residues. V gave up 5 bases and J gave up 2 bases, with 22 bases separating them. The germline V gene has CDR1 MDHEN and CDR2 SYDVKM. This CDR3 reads CASSPTLGTLGTYNEQFF. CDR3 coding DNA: TGTGCCAGCAGTCCTACCCTTGGGACACTCGGTACCTACAATGAGCAGTTCTTC.

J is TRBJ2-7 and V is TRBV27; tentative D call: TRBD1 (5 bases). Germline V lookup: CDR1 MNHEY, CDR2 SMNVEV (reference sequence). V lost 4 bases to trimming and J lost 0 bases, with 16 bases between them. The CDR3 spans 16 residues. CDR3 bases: TGTGCCAGCAGTTCACATCGCTCAGGGAACTCCTACGAGCAGTACTTC. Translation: CASSSHRSGNSYEQYF.

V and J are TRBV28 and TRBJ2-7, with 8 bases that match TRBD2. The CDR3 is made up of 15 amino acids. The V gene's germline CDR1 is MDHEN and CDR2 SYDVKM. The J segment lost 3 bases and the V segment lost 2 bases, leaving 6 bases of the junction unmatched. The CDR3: CASSLRGRFNYEQYF. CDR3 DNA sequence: TGTGCCAGCAGTTTACGCGGGAGGTTTAACTACGAGCAGTACTTC.

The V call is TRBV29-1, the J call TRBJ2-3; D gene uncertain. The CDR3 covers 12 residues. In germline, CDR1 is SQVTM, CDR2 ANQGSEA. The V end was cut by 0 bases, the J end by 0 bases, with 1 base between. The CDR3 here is CSVEESTDTQYF. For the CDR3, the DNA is TGCAGCGTTGAAGAAAGCACAGATACGCAGTATTTT.

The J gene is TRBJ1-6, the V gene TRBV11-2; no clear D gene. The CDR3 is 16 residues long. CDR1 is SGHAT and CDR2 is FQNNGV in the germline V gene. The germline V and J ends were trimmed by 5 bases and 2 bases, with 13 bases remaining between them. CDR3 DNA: TGTGCCAGCAGCCCGAGGGCCGGACCCTATAATTCACCCCTCCACTTT. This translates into CASSPRAGPYNSPLHF.

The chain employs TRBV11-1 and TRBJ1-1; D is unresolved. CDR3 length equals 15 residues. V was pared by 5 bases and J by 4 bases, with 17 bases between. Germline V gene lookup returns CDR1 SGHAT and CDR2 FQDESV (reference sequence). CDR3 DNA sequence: TGTGCCAGCAGCCTAGACCCTACTCGTGGCACTGAAGCTTTCTTT. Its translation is CASSLDPTRGTEAFF.

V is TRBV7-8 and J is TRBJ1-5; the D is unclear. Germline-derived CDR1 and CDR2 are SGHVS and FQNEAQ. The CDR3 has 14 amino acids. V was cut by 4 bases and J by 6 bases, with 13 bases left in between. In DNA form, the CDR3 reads TGTGCCAGCAGCTCCACGTTGTTAAGTCAGCCCCAGCATTTT. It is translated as CASSSTLLSQPQHF.

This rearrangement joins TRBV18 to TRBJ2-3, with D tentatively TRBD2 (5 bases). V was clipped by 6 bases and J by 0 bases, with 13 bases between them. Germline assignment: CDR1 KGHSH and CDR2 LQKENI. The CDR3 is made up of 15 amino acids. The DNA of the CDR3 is TGTGCCAGCTCGACCGCGGGCTTCAGCACAGATACGCAGTATTTT. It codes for CASSTAGFSTDTQYF.

DNA for the CDR3: TGTGCCAGCAGTTACAGGGGTAATGAGCAGTACTTC. This translates into CASSYRGNEQYF. V usage is TRBV6-6 and J usage is TRBJ2-7; possibly TRBD1 for D (5 bases). In germline, CDR1 is MNHNY, CDR2 SVGAGI (reference sequence). V lost 2 bases and J 7 bases, leaving 9 bases between the germline ends. The length of the CDR3 is 12 residues.

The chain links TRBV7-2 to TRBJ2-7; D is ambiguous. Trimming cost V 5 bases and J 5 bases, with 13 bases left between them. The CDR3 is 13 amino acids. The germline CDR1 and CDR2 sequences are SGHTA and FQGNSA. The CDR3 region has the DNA TGTGCCAGCAGCCCCACGAGGAACGACGAGCAGTACTTC. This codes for CASSPTRNDEQYF.

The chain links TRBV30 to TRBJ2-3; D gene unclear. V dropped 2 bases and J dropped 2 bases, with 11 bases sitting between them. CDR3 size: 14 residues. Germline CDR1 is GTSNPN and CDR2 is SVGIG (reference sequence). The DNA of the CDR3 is TGTGCCTGGAGTTTAGCTGCGATCACAGATACGCAGTATTTT. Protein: CAWSLAAITDTQYF.

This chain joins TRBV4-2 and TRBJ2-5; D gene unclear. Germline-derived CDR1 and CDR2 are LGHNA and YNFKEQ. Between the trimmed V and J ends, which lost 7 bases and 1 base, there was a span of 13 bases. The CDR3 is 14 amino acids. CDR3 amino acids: CASNPDTSQETQYF. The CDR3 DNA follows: TGTGCCAGCAACCCCGACACCAGCCAAGAGACCCAGTACTTC.

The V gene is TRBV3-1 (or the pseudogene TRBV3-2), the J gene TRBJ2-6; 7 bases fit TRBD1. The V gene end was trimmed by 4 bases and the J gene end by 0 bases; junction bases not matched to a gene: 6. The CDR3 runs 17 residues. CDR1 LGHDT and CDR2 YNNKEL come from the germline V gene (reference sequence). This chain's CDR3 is CASSPAGTVSGANVLTF. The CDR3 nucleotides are TGTGCCAGCAGCCCTGCCGGGACAGTCTCTGGGGCCAACGTCCTGACTTTC.

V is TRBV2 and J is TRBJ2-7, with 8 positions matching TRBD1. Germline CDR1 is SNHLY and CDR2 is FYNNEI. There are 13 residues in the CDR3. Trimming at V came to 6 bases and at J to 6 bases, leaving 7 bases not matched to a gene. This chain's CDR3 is CASRGQGRSEQYF. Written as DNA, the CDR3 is TGTGCCAGCAGAGGACAGGGTAGGAGCGAGCAGTACTTC.

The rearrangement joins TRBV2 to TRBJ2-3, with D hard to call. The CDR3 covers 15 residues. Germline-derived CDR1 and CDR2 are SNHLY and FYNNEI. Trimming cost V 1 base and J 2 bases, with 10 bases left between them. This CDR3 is CASSEGRLSTDTQYF. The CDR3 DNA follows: TGTGCCAGCAGTGAAGGCAGGCTCTCCACAGATACGCAGTATTTT.

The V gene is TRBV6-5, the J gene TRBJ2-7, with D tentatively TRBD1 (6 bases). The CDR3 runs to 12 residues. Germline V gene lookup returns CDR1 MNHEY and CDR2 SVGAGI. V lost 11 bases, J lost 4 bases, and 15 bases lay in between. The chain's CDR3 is CALQGREYEQYF. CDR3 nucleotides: TGTGCCCTACAGGGCAGAGAGTACGAGCAGTACTTC.

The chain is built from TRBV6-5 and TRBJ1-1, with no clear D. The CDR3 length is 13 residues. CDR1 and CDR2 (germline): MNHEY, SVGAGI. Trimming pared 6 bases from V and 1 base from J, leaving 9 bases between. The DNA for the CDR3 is TGTGCCAGCAGACTTGGGCAGAACACTGAAGCTTTCTTT. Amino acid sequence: CASRLGQNTEAFF.

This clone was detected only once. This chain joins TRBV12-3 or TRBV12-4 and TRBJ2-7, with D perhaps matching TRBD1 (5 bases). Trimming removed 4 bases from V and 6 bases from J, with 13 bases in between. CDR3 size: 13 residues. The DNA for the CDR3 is TGTGCCAGCAGTTGGGGTACAGGTAGCGAGCAGTACTTC. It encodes CASSWGTGSEQYF.

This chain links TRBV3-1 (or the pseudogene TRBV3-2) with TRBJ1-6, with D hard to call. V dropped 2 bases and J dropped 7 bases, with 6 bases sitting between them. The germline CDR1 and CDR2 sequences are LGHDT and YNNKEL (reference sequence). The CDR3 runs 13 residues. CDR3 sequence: CASSQHGNSPLHF. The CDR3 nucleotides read TGTGCCAGCAGCCAACACGGCAATTCACCCCTCCACTTT.